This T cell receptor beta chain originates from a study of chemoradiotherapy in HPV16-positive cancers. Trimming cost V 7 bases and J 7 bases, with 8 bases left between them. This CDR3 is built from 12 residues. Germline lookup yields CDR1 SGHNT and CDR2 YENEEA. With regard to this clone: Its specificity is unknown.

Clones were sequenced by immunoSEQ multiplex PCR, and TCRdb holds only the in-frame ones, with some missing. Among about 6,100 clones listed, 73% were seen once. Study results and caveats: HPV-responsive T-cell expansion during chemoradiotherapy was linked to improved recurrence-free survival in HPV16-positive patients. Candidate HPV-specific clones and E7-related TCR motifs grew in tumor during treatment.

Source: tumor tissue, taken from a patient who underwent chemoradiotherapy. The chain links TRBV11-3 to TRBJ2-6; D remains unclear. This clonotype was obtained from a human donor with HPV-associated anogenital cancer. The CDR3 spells CASTSRANVLTF. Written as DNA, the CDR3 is TGTGCCAGCACCTCCCGTGCCAACGTCCTGACTTTC.